The 6 T cell receptor beta chains presented below share a single source sample, sequenced in a study of blood T cell repertoires in COVID-19. Measured with immunoSEQ multiplex PCR; TCRdb has only the in-frame clones, and not every one. The profile shows roughly 120,000 clones, 70% to 90% of them singletons. Input material: peripheral blood. These TCRs come from a man aged 60 to 75 with acute or convalescent COVID-19.

This clone was recorded a few times. This rearrangement joins TRBV4-2 to TRBJ1-1; weak D call: TRBD1 (6 bases). The germline gives CDR1 LGHNA, CDR2 YNFKEQ. This CDR3 comprises 17 residues. V was shortened by 3 bases and J by 4 bases, with 21 bases between the two germline ends. The CDR3 reads CASSQAGAGLGVTEAFF. CDR3 DNA sequence: TGTGCCAGCAGCCAGGCAGGGGCAGGCCTCGGAGTCACTGAAGCTTTCTTT.

The CDR3 DNA sequence: TGTGCCAGCAGGCAGGGGGCCCTGAGCTCTGGAAACACCATATATTTT. It yields the protein CASRQGALSSGNTIYF. This rearrangement joins TRBV28 to TRBJ1-3, with 8 bases identical to TRBD1. CDR3 length: 16 residues. V dropped 6 bases and J dropped 0; count of bases not matched to a gene: 7. Germline CDR1 and CDR2: MDHEN and SYDVKM.

The chain links TRBV6-5 to TRBJ1-6; tentative D call: TRBD1 (6 bases). The CDR3 loop spans 14 amino acids. CDR1 and CDR2 from the germline V gene are MNHEY and SVGAGI. The V gene lost 5 bases and the J gene lost 4 bases, with 9 bases spanning the gap. CDR3 DNA: TGTGCCAGCAGTCCGGACAGTTATAATTCACCCCTCCACTTT. The encoded protein is CASSPDSYNSPLHF.

The CDR3 protein is CASSVRGGVGETQYF. The CDR3, as DNA: TGTGCCAGCAGCGTAAGGGGCGGGGTGGGGGAGACGCAGTATTTT. The V call is TRBV9, the J call TRBJ2-3, with D perhaps TRBD2 (6 bases). Between the trimmed V and J ends, which lost 1 base and 9 bases, there was a span of 18 bases. Germline V gene sequence: CDR1 SGDLS, CDR2 YYNGEE. The CDR3 totals 15 residues.

The J gene is TRBJ2-1, the V gene TRBV5-1; maybe TRBD2 (5 bases). CDR1 and CDR2 from the germline V gene are SGHRS and YFSETQ. V gave up 1 base and J gave up 8 bases, with 13 bases separating them. This CDR3 region has 14 residues. CDR3 nucleotides: TGCGCCAGCAGCTTGCCCCTCGGGAATCATGAGCAGTTCTTC. Amino acid sequence: CASSLPLGNHEQFF.

V and J are TRBV14 and TRBJ1-2; 7 nucleotides align to TRBD1. J was trimmed by 6 bases and V by 3 bases; bases with no gene match: 7. Germline V CDR1 and CDR2: SGHDN, FVKESK. The CDR3 is 14 residues long. CDR3 sequence (DNA): TGTGCCAGCAGCCACAGACAGGGCCCGGATGGCTACACCTTC. As protein: CASSHRQGPDGYTF.